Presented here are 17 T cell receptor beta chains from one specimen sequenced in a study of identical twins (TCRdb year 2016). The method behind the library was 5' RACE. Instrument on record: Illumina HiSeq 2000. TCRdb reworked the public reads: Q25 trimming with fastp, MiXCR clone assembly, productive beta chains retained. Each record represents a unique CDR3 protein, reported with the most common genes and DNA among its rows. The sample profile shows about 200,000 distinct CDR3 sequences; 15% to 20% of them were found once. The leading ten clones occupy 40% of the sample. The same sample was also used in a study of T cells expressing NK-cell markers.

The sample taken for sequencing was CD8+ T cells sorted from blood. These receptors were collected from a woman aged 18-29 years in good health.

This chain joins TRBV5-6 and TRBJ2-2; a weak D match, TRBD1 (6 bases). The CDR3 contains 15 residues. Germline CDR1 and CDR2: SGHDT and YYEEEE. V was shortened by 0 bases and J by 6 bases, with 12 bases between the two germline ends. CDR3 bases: TGTGCCAGCAGCTTGGGGGTACCAGGGGCCGGGGAGCTGTTTTTT. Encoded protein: CASSLGVPGAGELFF. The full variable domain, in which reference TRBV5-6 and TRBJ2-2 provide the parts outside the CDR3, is DAGVTQSPTHLIKTRGQQVTLRCSPKSGHDTVSWYQQALGQGPQFIFQYYEEEERQRGNFPDRFSGHQFPNYSSELNVNALLLGDSALYLCASSLGVPGAGELFFGEGSRLTVL.

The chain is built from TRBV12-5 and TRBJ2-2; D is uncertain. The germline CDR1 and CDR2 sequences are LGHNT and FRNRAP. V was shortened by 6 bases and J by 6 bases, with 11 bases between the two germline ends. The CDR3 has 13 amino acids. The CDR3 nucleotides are TGTGCTAGTGGCCCCTACGAGGCCGGGGAGCTGTTTTTT. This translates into CASGPYEAGELFF.

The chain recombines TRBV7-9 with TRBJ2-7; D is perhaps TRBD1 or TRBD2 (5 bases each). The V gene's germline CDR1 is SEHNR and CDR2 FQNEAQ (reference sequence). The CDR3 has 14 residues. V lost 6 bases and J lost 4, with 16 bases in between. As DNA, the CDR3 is TGTGCCAGCAGTTCCCCCAGGGAGCTGTACGAGCAGTACTTC. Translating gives CASSSPRELYEQYF.

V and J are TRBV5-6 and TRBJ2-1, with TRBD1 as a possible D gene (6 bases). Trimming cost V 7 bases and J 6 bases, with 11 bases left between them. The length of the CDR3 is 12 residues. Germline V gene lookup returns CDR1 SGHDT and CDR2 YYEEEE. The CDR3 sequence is CASAQGSNEQFF. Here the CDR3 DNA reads TGTGCCAGCGCCCAGGGGTCCAATGAGCAGTTCTTC.

The CDR3 reads CASSFGIGRTGELFF. For the CDR3, the DNA is TGTGCCAGCAGCTTCGGAATCGGGCGCACCGGGGAGCTGTTTTTT. The J gene is TRBJ2-2, the V gene TRBV7-9; D gene uncertain. Germline V gives CDR1 SEHNR, CDR2 FQNEAQ (reference sequence). Trimming took 3 bases from V and 4 from J, leaving 12 bases between them. The CDR3 has 15 residues.

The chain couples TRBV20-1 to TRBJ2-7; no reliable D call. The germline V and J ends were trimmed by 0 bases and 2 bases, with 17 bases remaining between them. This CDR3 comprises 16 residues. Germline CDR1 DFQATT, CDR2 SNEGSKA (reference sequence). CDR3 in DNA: TGCAGTGCTAGAGACCCGCGCCCAGACTCCGCCTACGAGCAGTACTTC. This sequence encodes CSARDPRPDSAYEQYF.

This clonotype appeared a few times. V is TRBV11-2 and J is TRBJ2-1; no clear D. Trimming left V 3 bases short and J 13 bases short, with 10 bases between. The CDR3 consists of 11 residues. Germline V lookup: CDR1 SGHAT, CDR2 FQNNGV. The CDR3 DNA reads TGTGCCAGCAGCTTCACAAACATCCAGTTCTTC. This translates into CASSFTNIQFF.

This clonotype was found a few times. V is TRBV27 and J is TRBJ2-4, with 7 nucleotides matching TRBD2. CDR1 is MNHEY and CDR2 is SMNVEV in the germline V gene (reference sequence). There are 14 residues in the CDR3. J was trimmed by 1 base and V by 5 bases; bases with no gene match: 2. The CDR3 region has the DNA TGTGCCAGCAGTGACGGGGGGGCCAAAAACATTCAGTACTTC. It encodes CASSDGGAKNIQYF.

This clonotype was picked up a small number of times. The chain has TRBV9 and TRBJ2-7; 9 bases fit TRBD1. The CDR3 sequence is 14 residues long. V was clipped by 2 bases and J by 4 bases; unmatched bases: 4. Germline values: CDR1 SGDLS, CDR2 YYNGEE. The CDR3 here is CASSVTGGHYEQYF. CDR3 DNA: TGTGCCAGCAGCGTTACAGGGGGCCATTACGAGCAGTACTTC. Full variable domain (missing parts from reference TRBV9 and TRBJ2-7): DSGVTQTPKHLITATGQRVTLRCSPRSGDLSVYWYQQSLDQGLQFLIQYYNGEERAKGNILERFSAQQFPDLHSELNLSSLELGDSALYFCASSVTGGHYEQYFGPGTRLTVT.

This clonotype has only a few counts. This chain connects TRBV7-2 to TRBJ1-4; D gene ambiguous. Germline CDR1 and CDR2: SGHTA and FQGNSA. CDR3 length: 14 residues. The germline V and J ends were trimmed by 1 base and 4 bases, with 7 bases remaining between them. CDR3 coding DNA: TGTGCCAGCAGCTTAGGTCAGGTTAATGAAAAACTGTTTTTT. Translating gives CASSLGQVNEKLFF.

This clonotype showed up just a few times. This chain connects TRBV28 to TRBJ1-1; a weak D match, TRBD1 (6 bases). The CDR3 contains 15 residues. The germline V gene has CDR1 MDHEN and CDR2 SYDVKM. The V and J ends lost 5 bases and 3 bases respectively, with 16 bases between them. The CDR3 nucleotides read TGTGCCAGCAGTGTCGGGGGCGGGACGGACACTGAAGCTTTCTTT. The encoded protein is CASSVGGGTDTEAFF.

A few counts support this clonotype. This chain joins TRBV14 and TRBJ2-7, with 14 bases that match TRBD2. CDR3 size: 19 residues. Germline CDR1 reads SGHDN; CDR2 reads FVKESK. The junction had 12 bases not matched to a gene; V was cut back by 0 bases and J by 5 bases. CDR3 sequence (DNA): TGTGCCAGCAGCCAAGAGCGCCTGCGACTAGCGGGAGGGCGGCACGAGCAGTACTTC. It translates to CASSQERLRLAGGRHEQYF.

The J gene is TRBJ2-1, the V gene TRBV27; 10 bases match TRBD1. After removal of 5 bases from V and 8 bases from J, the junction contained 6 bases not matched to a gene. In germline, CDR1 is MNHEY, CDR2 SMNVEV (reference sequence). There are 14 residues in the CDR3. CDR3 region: CASSNSGTGDEQFF. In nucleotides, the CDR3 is TGTGCCAGCAGTAATTCCGGGACAGGGGATGAGCAGTTCTTC.

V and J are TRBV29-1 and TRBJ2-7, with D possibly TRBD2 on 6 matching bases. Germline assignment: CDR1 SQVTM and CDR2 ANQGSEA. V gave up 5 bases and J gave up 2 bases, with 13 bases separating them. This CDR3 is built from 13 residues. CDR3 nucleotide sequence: TGCAGCGTTCCAGCGGGTCCAGCCTACGAGCAGTACTTC. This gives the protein CSVPAGPAYEQYF.

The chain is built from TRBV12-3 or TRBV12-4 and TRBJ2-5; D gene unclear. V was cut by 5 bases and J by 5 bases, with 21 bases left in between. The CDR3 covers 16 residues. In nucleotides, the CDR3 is TGTGCCAGCAGTCTTTCGCTACAGTCCGGTGGGGAGACCCAGTACTTC. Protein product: CASSLSLQSGGETQYF.

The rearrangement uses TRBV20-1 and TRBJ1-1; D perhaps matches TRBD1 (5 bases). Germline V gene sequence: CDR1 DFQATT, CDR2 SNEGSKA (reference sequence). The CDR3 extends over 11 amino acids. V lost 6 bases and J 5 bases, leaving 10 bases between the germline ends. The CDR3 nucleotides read TGCAGTGCCCTAGAGGGGACTGAAGCTTTCTTT. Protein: CSALEGTEAFF.

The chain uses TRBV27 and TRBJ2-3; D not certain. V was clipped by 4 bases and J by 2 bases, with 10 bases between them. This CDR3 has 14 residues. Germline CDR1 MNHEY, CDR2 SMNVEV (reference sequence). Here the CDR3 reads CASSSKVPTDTQYF. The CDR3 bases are TGTGCCAGCAGTTCCAAGGTTCCCACAGATACGCAGTATTTT.